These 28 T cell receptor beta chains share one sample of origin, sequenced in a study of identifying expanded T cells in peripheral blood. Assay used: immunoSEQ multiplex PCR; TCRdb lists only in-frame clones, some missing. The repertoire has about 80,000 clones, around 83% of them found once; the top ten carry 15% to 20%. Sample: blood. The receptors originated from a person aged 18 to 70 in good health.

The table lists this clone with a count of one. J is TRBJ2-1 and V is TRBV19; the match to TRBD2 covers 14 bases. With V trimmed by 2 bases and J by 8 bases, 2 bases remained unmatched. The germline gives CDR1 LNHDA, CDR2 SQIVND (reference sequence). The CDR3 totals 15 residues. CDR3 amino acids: CASSILGLAGDEQFF. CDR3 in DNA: TGTGCCAGTAGTATATTGGGACTAGCGGGAGATGAGCAGTTCTTC.

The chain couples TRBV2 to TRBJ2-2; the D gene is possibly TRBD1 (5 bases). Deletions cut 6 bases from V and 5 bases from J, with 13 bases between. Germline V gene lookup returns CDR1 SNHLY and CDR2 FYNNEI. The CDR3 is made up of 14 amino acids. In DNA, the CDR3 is TGTGCCAGCAGCGTACTCCAGGGAACCGGGGAGCTGTTTTTT. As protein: CASSVLQGTGELFF.

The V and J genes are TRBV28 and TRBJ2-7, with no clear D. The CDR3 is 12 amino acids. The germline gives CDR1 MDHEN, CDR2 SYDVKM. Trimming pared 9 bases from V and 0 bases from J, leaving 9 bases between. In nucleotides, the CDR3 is TGTGCCAGTATGGTAAGCTCCTACGAGCAGTACTTC. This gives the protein CASMVSSYEQYF.

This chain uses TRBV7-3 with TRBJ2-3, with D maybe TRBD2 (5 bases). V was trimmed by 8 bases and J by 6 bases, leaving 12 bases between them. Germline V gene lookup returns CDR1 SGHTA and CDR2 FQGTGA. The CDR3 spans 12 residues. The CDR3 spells CASGEVADTQYF. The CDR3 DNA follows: TGTGCCAGCGGAGAGGTAGCGGATACGCAGTATTTT.

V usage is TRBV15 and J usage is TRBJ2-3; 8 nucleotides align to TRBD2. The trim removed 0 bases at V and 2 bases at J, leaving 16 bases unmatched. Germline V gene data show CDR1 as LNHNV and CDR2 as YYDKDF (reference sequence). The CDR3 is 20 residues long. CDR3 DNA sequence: TGTGCCACCAGCAGAGATTTGATTGAGGAGGCTAGCGGGTACACAGATACGCAGTATTTT. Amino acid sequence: CATSRDLIEEASGYTDTQYF.

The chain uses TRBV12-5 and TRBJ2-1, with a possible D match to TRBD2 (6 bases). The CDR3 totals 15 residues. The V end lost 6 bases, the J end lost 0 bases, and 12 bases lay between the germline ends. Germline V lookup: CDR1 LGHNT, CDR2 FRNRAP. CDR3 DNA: TGTGCTAGTGGCCGTAGCGGAGGCTCCTACAATGAGCAGTTCTTC. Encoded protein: CASGRSGGSYNEQFF.

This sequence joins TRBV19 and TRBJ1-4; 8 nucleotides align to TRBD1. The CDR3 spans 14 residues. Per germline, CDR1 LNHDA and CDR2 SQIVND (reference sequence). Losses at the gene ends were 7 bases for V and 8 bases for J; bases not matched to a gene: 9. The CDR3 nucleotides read TGTGCCAGTACCTCCGGGACAGGTGACGAAAAACTGTTTTTT. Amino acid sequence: CASTSGTGDEKLFF.

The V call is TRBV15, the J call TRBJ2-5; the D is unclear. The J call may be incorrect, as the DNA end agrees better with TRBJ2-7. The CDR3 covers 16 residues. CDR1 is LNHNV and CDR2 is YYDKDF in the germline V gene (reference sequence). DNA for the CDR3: TGTGCCACCAGCCCGCGTATAGGCAAGGTGGGGTACGAGCAGTACTTC. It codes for CATSPRIGKVGYEQYF.

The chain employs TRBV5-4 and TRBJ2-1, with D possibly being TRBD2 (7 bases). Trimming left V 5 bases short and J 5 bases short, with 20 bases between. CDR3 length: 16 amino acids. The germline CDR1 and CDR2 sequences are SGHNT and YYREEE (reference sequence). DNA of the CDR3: TGTGCCAGCAGTCGGACGAGCGGGAAGGGGGACAATGAGCAGTTCTTC. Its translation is CASSRTSGKGDNEQFF.

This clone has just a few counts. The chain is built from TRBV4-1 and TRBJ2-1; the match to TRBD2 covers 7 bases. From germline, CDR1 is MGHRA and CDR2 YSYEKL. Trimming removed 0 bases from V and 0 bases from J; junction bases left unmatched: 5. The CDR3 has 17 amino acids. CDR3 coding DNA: TGCGCCAGCAGCCAAGATCGAGCGGGGAGCTCCTACAATGAGCAGTTCTTC. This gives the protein CASSQDRAGSSYNEQFF.

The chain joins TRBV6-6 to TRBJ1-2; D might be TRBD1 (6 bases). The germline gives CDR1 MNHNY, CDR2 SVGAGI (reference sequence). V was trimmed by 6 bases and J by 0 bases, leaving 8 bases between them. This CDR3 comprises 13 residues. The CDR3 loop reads CASRGQSNYGYTF. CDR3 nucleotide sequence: TGTGCCAGCAGAGGACAGTCTAACTATGGCTACACCTTC.

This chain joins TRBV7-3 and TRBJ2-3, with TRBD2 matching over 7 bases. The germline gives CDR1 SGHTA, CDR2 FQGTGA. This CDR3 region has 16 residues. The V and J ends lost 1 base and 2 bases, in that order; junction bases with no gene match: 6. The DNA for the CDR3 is TGTGCCAGCAGCTTAAGAGGCGGGAGCCTCACAGATACGCAGTATTTT. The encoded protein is CASSLRGGSLTDTQYF.

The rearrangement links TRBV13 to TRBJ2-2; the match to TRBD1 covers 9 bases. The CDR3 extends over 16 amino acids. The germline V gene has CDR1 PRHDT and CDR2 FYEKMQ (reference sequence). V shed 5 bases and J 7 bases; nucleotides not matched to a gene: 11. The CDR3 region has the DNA TGTGCCAGCAGCATGGGACAGGGAATTTTACACGGGGAGCTGTTTTTT. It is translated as CASSMGQGILHGELFF.

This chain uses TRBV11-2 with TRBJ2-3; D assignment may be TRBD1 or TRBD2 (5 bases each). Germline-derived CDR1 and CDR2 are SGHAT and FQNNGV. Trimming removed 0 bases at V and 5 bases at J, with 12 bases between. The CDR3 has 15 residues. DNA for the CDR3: TGTGCCAGCAGCTTAGAGGCAGGGCGGGTAGATACGCAGTATTTT. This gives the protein CASSLEAGRVDTQYF.

CDR3 in DNA: TGCGCCAGCAGCCAAGACCTCGGCTACACAGATACGCAGTATTTT. Its translation: CASSQDLGYTDTQYF. The chain carries TRBV4-1 and TRBJ2-3; D remains ambiguous. V dropped 0 bases and J dropped 2 bases, with 9 bases sitting between them. Germline V gene lookup returns CDR1 MGHRA and CDR2 YSYEKL. The CDR3 runs to 15 residues.

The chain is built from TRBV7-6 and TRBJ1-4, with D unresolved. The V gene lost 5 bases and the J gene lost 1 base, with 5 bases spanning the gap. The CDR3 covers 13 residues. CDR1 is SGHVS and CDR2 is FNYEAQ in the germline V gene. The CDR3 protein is CASSRGTNEKLFF. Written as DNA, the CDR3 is TGTGCCAGCAGCCGTGGAACTAATGAAAAACTGTTTTTT.

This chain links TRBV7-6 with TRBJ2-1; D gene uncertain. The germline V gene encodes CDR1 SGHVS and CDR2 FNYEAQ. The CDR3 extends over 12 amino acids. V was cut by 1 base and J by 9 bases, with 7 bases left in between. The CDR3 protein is CASSLVVGEQFF. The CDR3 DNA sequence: TGTGCCAGCAGCTTAGTTGTTGGTGAGCAGTTCTTC.

DNA of the CDR3: TGTGCCAGCGGTGTTGGGCAGGGCTTCTACGAGCAGTACTTC. Its protein product is CASGVGQGFYEQYF. The V gene is TRBV28, the J gene TRBJ2-7; D perhaps matches TRBD1 (5 bases). This CDR3 contains 14 residues. CDR1 MDHEN and CDR2 SYDVKM come from the germline V gene. V gave up 8 bases and J gave up 3 bases, with 17 bases separating them.

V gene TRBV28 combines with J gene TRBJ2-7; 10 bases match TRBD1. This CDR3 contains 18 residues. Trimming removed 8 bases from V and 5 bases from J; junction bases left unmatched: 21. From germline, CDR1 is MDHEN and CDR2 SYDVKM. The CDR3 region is CASEVGTGAEWAVHEQYF. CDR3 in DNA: TGTGCCAGCGAAGTGGGGACAGGGGCGGAATGGGCTGTCCACGAGCAGTACTTC.

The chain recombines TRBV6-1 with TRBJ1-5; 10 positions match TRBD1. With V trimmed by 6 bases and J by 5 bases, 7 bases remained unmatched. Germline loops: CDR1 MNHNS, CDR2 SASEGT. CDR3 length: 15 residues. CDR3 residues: CASRGPGQGYQPQHF. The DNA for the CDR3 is TGTGCCAGCAGGGGACCGGGACAGGGGTATCAGCCCCAGCATTTT.

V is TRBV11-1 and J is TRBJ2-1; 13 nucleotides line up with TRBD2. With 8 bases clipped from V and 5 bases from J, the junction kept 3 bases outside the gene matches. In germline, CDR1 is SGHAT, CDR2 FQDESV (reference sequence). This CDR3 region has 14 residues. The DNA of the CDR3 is TGTGCCAGCCACGGACTAGCGGGAGACAATGAGCAGTTCTTC. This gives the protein CASHGLAGDNEQFF.

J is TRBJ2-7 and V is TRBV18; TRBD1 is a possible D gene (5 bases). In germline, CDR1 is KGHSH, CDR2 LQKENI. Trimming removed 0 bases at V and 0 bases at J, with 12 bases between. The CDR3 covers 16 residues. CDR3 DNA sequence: TGTGCCAGCTCACCACCGGGCAGGGAATTCTCCTACGAGCAGTACTTC. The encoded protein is CASSPPGREFSYEQYF.

The CDR3 nucleotides read TGTGCCAGCAGCCCCCAACCGACAGGGGACACTGAAGCTTTCTTT. Its translation is CASSPQPTGDTEAFF. The rearrangement uses TRBV9 and TRBJ1-1; 8 bases align to TRBD1. CDR1 and CDR2 (germline): SGDLS, YYNGEE. This CDR3 has 15 residues. The V segment lost 4 bases and the J segment 3 bases; nucleotides outside the gene matches: 8.

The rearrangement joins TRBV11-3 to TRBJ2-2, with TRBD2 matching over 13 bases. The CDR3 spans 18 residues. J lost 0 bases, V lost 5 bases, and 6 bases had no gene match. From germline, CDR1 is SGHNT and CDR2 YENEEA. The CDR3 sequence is CASSPGLAGSPNTGELFF. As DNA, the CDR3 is TGTGCCAGCAGCCCGGGACTAGCGGGATCTCCGAACACCGGGGAGCTGTTTTTT.

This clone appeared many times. CDR3 region: CASSIITYEQYF. Written as DNA, the CDR3 is TGTGCCAGTAGTATAATCACCTACGAGCAGTACTTC. The chain uses TRBV19 and TRBJ2-7; D remains unclear. Trimming stripped 2 bases from V and 2 bases from J, with 4 bases between. CDR1 is LNHDA, CDR2 SQIVND, per germline (reference sequence). The CDR3 extends over 12 amino acids.

CDR3 coding DNA: TGTGCCAGCAGTTACGCCGAGAGGAGCTATGGCTACACCTTC. Amino acids: CASSYAERSYGYTF. V and J are TRBV6-5 and TRBJ1-2; no clear D. The CDR3 is made up of 14 amino acids. V was shortened by 2 bases and J by 4 bases, with 11 bases between the two germline ends. Germline-derived CDR1 and CDR2 are MNHEY and SVGAGI.

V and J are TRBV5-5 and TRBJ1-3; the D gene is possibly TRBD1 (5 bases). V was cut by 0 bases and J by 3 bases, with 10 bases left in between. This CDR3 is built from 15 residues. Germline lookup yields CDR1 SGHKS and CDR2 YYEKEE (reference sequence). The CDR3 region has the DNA TGTGCCAGCAGCTTGGTAGTCGGGGGTGGAAACACCATATATTTT. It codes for CASSLVVGGGNTIYF.

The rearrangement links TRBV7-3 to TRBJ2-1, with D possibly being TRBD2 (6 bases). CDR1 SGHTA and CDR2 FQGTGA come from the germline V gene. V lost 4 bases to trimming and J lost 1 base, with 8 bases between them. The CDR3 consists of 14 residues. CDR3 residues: CASSSDYSYNEQFF. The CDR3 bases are TGTGCCAGCAGCTCGGACTATTCCTACAATGAGCAGTTCTTC.